This TCR beta chain originates from a study of blood T cell repertoires in COVID-19. About the study: From T cells, B-cell-depleted T cells, or PBMCs came the material, which was cDNA or gDNA.

This clone was seen just once. Source study methods: Reference gene primer amplification gave nucleated cell count estimates. Produced via immunoSEQ multiplex PCR; TCRdb's table is partial and in-frame only. That table furnishes V, J and clone size, whereas the DNA furnished D and trimming. The repertoire consists of more than 200,000 clones, with around 88% occurring once and the leading ten covering around 4%. The participants were between about 18 and 100 years old and came from under 25 US areas. The study counted Cohort 3 donors as recovered given two negative PCRs, clearance, or symptom resolution. The CDR3 length is 13 residues. V was trimmed by 4 bases and J by 4 bases, leaving 12 bases between them. Per the germline V gene, CDR1 is SGDLS and CDR2 is YYNGEE.

Source material: PBMCs or T cells enriched from blood (not recorded which). The receptor was isolated from a woman in her twenties or thirties who had recovered from COVID-19. V and J are TRBV9 and TRBJ2-7; TRBD1 might be the D (5 bases). The DNA for the CDR3 is TGTGCCAGCAGCCGGACACCAGCATACGAGCAGTACTTC. It yields the protein CASSRTPAYEQYF.